This TCR beta chain is drawn from a study of response to subunit inactivated influenza vaccine. Study conclusions and caveats: Few new T cells, the authors suggested, are recruited by each seasonal influenza vaccination.

The sample holds a few counts of this clonotype. Antigen unknown. MiXCR, applied by TCRdb to the RT-PCR reads, yields one record per CDR3 protein. This table holds about 500,000 distinct CDR3 sequences, 10% to 15% found once. CDR3 length: 15 residues. Germline V CDR1 and CDR2: MNHEY, SVGAGI. Trimming stripped 0 bases from V and 0 bases from J, with 8 bases between. The receptor's source is a man between 50 and 59 years old who received an inactivated influenza vaccine. V and J are TRBV6-5 and TRBJ1-1; D is ambiguous. The source was PBMCs from blood, collected roughly 47 days after vaccination. CDR3 DNA: TGTGCCAGCAGTTACTCTGCACCCCTGAACACTGAAGCTTTCTTT. As protein: CASSYSAPLNTEAFF.